The 8 T cell receptor beta chains reported below all come from one sample, sequenced in a study of spatial heterogeneity in lung cancer. Time point: sample taken at primary tumor resection. Whole RNA was taken from tumor, nontumor lung or frozen PBMC; it was then sequenced unsorted. Using its own MiXCR run on the 5' RACE reads, TCRdb lists one record per CDR3 protein. Here the sample spans approximately 40,000 distinct CDR3 sequences, 5.2% being singletons. The sequencing used PBMCs, collected at surgery. These receptors were taken from a female donor with early-stage non-small cell lung cancer.

The V call is TRBV29-1, the J call TRBJ2-5; perhaps TRBD1 as D (5 bases). The length of the CDR3 is 12 residues. In germline, CDR1 is SQVTM, CDR2 ANQGSEA. For the CDR3, the DNA is TGCGTCTTTCAGGGATGGGAAGAGACCCAGTACTTC. It is translated as CVFQGWEETQYF. Drawing the rest from reference TRBV29-1 and TRBJ2-5, the complete variable domain is SAVISQKPSRDICQRGTSLTIQCQVDSQVTMMFWYRQQPGQSLTLIATANQGSEATYESGFVIDKFPISRPNLTFSTLTVSNMSPEDSSIYLCVFQGWEETQYFGPGTRLLVL.

In its sample, this clonotype was seen many times. V and J are TRBV7-3 and TRBJ1-1; 7 bases are shared with TRBD1. The ends lost 0 bases at V and 6 bases at J; junction bases unmatched: 7. The germline V gene has CDR1 SGHTA and CDR2 FQGTGA. The CDR3 runs 15 residues. CDR3 region: CASSLTGRGEAEAFF. The CDR3 DNA is TGTGCCAGCAGCTTAACTGGCAGGGGGGAGGCTGAAGCTTTCTTT.

This clonotype was seen at least ten times. The V call is TRBV3-1, the J call TRBJ1-1; possible D gene TRBD1, 5 bases. The CDR3 length is 14 residues. Germline CDR1 reads LGHDT; CDR2 reads YNNKEL (reference sequence). Trimming cost V 2 bases and J 0 bases, with 7 bases left between them. CDR3 loop: CASSQLDMNTEAFF. CDR3 nucleotide sequence: TGTGCCAGCAGCCAACTGGACATGAACACTGAAGCTTTCTTT. Full variable domain (outside the CDR3, taken from reference TRBV3-1 and TRBJ1-1): DTAVSQTPKYLVTQMGNDKSIKCEQNLGHDTMYWYKQDSKKFLKIMFSYNNKELIINETVPNRFSPKSPDKAHLNLHINSLELGDSAVYFCASSQLDMNTEAFFGQGTRLTVV.

This clonotype was counted ten times or more. This sequence joins TRBV12-3 or TRBV12-4 and TRBJ2-4; 8 bases are shared with TRBD1. The trim removed 4 bases at V and 0 bases at J, leaving 8 bases unmatched. The CDR3 loop spans 17 amino acids. CDR3 DNA: TGTGCCAGCAGTTCTGCGCGGACAGGGCTAGCCAAAAACATTCAGTACTTC. Residues: CASSSARTGLAKNIQYF.

This clonotype was found many times. The rearrangement joins TRBV18 to TRBJ2-5; perhaps D is TRBD1 or TRBD2 (5 bases each). The CDR3 runs 13 residues. Germline V CDR1 and CDR2: KGHSH, LQKENI. Trimming took off 3 bases at V and 5 bases at J, with 10 bases between the two ends. The CDR3 protein is CASSPRGDETQYF. CDR3 DNA sequence: TGTGCCAGCTCACCGAGGGGAGATGAGACCCAGTACTTC.

This clonotype was seen repeatedly, ten times or more. The chain combines TRBV28 with TRBJ2-5; 8 bases align to TRBD1. Germline assignment: CDR1 MDHEN and CDR2 SYDVKM. V shed 10 bases and J 5 bases; nucleotides not matched to a gene: 18. The CDR3 runs to 16 residues. The CDR3: CAINRGSEAGWETQYF. The CDR3 nucleotides read TGTGCCATCAACAGGGGGAGTGAAGCAGGGTGGGAGACCCAGTACTTC.

This clonotype was counted ten times or more. The chain has TRBV12-3 or TRBV12-4 and TRBJ2-7, with D possibly called TRBD1 or TRBD2 (5 bases each). The CDR3 loop spans 12 amino acids. The V and J ends lost 6 bases and 6 bases respectively, with 12 bases between them. CDR3 sequence reads: CASRGTSPEQYF. The DNA of the CDR3 is TGTGCCAGCAGGGGGACCTCTCCCGAGCAGTACTTC.

This clonotype was observed at least ten times. This chain uses TRBV4-1 with TRBJ2-1; D may be TRBD1 or TRBD2 (6 bases each). Looked up from germline, CDR1 is MGHRA and CDR2 is YSYEKL. The CDR3 runs to 15 residues. Deletions cut 2 bases from V and 7 bases from J, with 15 bases between. The CDR3 coding sequence is TGCGCCAGCAGCCAATTGTTCCGGGGGCCGAATGAGCAGTTCTTC. Translation: CASSQLFRGPNEQFF.